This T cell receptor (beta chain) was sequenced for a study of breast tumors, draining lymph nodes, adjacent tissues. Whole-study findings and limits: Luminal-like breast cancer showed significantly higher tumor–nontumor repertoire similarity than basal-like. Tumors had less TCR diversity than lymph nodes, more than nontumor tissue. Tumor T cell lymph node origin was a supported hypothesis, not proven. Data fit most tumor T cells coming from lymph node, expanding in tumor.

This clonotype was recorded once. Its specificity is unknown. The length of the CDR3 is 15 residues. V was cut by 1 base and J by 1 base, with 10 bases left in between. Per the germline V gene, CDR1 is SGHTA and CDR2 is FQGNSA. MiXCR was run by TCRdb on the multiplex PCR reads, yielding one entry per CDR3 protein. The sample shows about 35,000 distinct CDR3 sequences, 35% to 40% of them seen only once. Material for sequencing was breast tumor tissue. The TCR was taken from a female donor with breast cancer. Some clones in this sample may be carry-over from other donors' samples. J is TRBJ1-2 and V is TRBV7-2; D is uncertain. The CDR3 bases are TGTGCCAGCAGCTTAGACCTCCACGATAACTATGGCTACACCTTC. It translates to CASSLDLHDNYGYTF. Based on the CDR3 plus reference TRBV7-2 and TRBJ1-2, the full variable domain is GAGVSQSPSNKVTEKGKDVELRCDPISGHTALYWYRQSLGQGLEFLIYFQGNSAPDKSGLPSDRFSAERTGGSVSTLTIQRTQQEDSAVYLCASSLDLHDNYGYTFGSGTRLTVV.